The 8 T cell receptor beta chains reported below all come from one sample, sequenced in a study of regulatory T cells in long-lasting Graves disease. Time point: newly diagnosed GD, antithyroid drugs for less than 3 months. With RNA extracted from PBMCs as input, the TCR library was made. Assembly of TCR beta libraries relied on iRepertoire HTBI primers together with Arm-PCR of CDR3 regions. Each CDR3 protein is one row after TCRdb ran MiXCR on the multiplex PCR reads. The table includes roughly 560,000 distinct CDR3 sequences, around 15% detected once. This same sample was also taken into another study, of T cells in Graves' hyperthyroidism and ophthalmopathy.

Specimen: peripheral blood mononuclear cells (PBMCs), collected at new diagnosis, from a patient treated with antithyroid drugs. The receptors here all came from a woman aged 35-65 years with Graves disease.

This clonotype was observed at least ten times. V gene TRBV6-1 combines with J gene TRBJ2-7; possibly TRBD1 or TRBD2 for D (6 bases each). The V and J ends lost 7 bases and 5 bases respectively, with 15 bases between them. CDR1 is MNHNS, CDR2 SASEGT, per germline. The CDR3 sequence is 13 residues long. CDR3 residues: CASTPEGEDEQYF. In DNA, the CDR3 is TGTGCCAGCACCCCGGAGGGGGAAGACGAGCAGTACTTC.

This clonotype was picked up many times. The rearrangement joins TRBV11-2 to TRBJ1-5, with D possibly being TRBD1 (6 bases). The V and J ends lost 5 bases and 0 bases respectively, with 8 bases between them. This CDR3 has 14 residues. Germline CDR1 and CDR2: SGHAT and FQNNGV. CDR3 sequence: CASSTGYSNQPQHF. Written as DNA, the CDR3 is TGTGCCAGCAGCACAGGGTATAGCAATCAGCCCCAGCATTTT.

This clonotype has ten or more counts. The chain joins TRBV20-1 to TRBJ2-1; D is unclear. Germline assignment: CDR1 DFQATT and CDR2 SNEGSKA (reference sequence). Trimming stripped 3 bases from V and 4 bases from J, with 4 bases between. The CDR3 has 11 residues. In DNA form, the CDR3 reads TGCAGTGCTAGGAGATACAATGAGCAGTTCTTC. It yields the protein CSARRYNEQFF.

This clonotype was counted ten times or more. The rearrangement joins TRBV2 to TRBJ2-3; D gene unclear. V was cut by 3 bases and J by 2 bases, with 9 bases left in between. This CDR3 spans 14 amino acids. The germline V gene has CDR1 SNHLY and CDR2 FYNNEI. This chain's CDR3 is CASSEYGYTDTQYF. CDR3 DNA sequence: TGTGCCAGCAGTGAGTACGGATACACAGATACGCAGTATTTT.

The V gene is TRBV6-5, the J gene TRBJ1-2; no definite D call. The CDR3 extends over 13 amino acids. The germline V gene has CDR1 MNHEY and CDR2 SVGAGI. Trimming cost V 2 bases and J 6 bases, with 10 bases left between them. The CDR3 DNA sequence: TGTGCCAGCAGTTACAGGGTCGCCGATGGCTACACCTTC. It codes for CASSYRVADGYTF.

There are a few counts of this clonotype. CDR3 in DNA: TGTGCCAGCCACCGGCGGGGCAGCAATCAGCCCCAGCATTTT. Translated: CASHRRGSNQPQHF. The chain combines TRBV19 with TRBJ1-5; the D gene is possibly TRBD1 (5 bases). Germline loops: CDR1 LNHDA, CDR2 SQIVND (reference sequence). Deletions cut 9 bases from V and 1 base from J, with 13 bases between. The CDR3 loop spans 14 amino acids.

Remarks on this clonotype: This CDR3 is missing its conserved last phenylalanine or tryptophan, likely due to a read error. The chain employs TRBV2 and TRBJ2-5; TRBD2 matches 11 bases. This CDR3 has 15 amino acids. Germline V gene lookup returns CDR1 SNHLY and CDR2 FYNNEI. The CDR3 DNA reads TGTACCAGCAGTGGGGAGCTAGCGGGGGGAGAGACCCAGTACCTC. This gives the protein CTSSGELAGGETQYL.

At least ten counts were recorded for this clonotype. The rearrangement links TRBV5-1 to TRBJ2-4; a weak D match, TRBD1 (6 bases). Trimming removed 4 bases from V and 8 bases from J, with 10 bases in between. CDR1 is SGHRS, CDR2 YFSETQ, per germline. The CDR3 is 12 amino acids. The CDR3 nucleotides read TGCGCCAGCAGCCTCAAGGGGGACATTCAGTACTTC. Amino acids: CASSLKGDIQYF.